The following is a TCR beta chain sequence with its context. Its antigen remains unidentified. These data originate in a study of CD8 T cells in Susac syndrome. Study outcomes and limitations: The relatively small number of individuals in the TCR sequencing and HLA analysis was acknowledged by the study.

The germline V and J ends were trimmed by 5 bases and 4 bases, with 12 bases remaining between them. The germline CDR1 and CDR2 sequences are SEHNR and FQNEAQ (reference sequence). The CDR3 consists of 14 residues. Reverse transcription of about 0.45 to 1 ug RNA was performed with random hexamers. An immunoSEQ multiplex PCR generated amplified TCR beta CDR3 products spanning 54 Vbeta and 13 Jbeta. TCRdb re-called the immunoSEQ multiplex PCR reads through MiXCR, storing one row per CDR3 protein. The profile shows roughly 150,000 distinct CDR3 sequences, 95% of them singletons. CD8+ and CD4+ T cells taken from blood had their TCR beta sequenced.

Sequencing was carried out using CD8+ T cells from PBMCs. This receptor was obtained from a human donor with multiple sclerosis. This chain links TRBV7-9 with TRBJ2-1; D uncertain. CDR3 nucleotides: TGTGCCAGCAGCCCTCTTTGGGGATACAATGAGCAGTTCTTC. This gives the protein CASSPLWGYNEQFF.